Listed below are T cell receptor beta chains from one sample, sequenced in a study of CD8 T cells in ankylosing spondylitis. TCRdb independently ran MiXCR on the 5' RACE reads; one entry per CDR3 protein. The sample shows 300,000 to 350,000 distinct CDR3 sequences, around a tenth of them seen only once. Sequencing used blood, either unsorted or a sorted T cell fraction (not recorded which). The source of these receptors is a female donor with ankylosing spondylitis or in good health (not recorded which). CDR3s include the opening cysteine and the closing phenylalanine or tryptophan. A D gene is named only where the DNA matches it firmly. Clone size is stated in some rows and not others, as once, few, many or a class when expanded.

V gene	J gene	clone size	D gene	CDR3 DNA	CDR3 protein
TRBV14	TRBJ1-1	many	-	TGTGCCAGCAGCCAAGATCCTAACCGAAACACTGAAGCTTTCTTT	CASSQDPNRNTEAFF
TRBV5-1	TRBJ2-5	-	TRBD2	TGCGCCAGCAGCCTGGGACTAGCGGTAGAGACCCAGTACTTC	CASSLGLAVETQYF
TRBV28	TRBJ1-2	many	-	TGTGCCAGCAGAAGAGAGACGGGGCGTAACTATGGCTACACCTTC	CASRRETGRNYGYTF
TRBV10-3	TRBJ1-5	many	TRBD1	TGTGCCATCAGCTCCGGGACAGGGGACAATCAGCCCCAGCATTTT	CAISSGTGDNQPQHF
TRBV6-1	TRBJ1-2	-	TRBD1	TGTGCCAGCACCAGACAGGGGGGATGGGACTATGGCGACACCTTC	CASTRQGGWDYGDTF
TRBV11-2	TRBJ2-1	many	-	TGTGCCAGCAGCCCGTGGATGGGGACGTCCTTTTCCTACAATGAGCAGTTCTTC	CASSPWMGTSFSYNEQFF
TRBV4-1	TRBJ2-7	many	-	TGCGCCAGCAGCCCATTATCATCCAGGGGAGGCTACGAGCAGTACTTC	CASSPLSSRGGYEQYF
TRBV18	TRBJ1-1	few	-	TGTGCCAGCTCGGCAGGCTCGGCGAACACTGAAGCTTTCTTT	CASSAGSANTEAFF
TRBV20-1	TRBJ2-1	many	-	TGCAGTGCTAGAGAACCCCTACCGGGAGTTTTAGATGAGCAGTTCTTC	CSAREPLPGVLDEQFF
TRBV18	TRBJ1-1	-	-	TGTGCCAGCTCCCGGAGGGTGGGCACTGAAGCTTTCTTT	CASSRRVGTEAFF
TRBV12-3/TRBV12-4	TRBJ2-1	once	-	TGTGCCAGCAATCACCCAACTGGGGGCTACAATGAGCAGTTCTTC	CASNHPTGGYNEQFF
TRBV11-2	TRBJ1-1	-	-	TGTGCCAGCAGCTTGCCTGGGGTGGGGGCCGGGACTGAAGCTTTCTTT	CASSLPGVGAGTEAFF
TRBV5-1	TRBJ1-5	few	-	TGCGCCAGCAGCTCGGGACTCCCGGGGGGGGTAGACAATCAGCCCCAGCATTTT	CASSSGLPGGVDNQPQHF
TRBV5-1	TRBJ2-1	many	TRBD2	TGCGCCAGCAGTTTTGGGACTAGCGGGGGGAGCTCCTACAATGAGCAGTTCTTC	CASSFGTSGGSSYNEQFF
TRBV9	TRBJ2-2	-	TRBD1	TGTGCCAGCAGCGTGACAGGGACGAACACCGGGGAGCTGTTTTTT	CASSVTGTNTGELFF
TRBV20-1	TRBJ1-4	-	-	TGCAGTGCTAGAGATAGGTGGACGGGAGAAAAACTGTTTTTT	CSARDRWTGEKLFF
TRBV5-1	TRBJ2-7	few	TRBD1	TGCGCCAGCAGAACGACAGGGAACTACTACGAGCAGTACTTC	CASRTTGNYYEQYF
TRBV5-6	TRBJ2-2	-	TRBD2	TGTGCCAGCAGCAACCCTAGCGGGAGAAGGGGAAACACCGGGGAGCTGTTTTTT	CASSNPSGRRGNTGELFF
TRBV28	TRBJ1-1	many	-	TGTGCCAGCAGTTTCTGGGGGAGGGAGACTGAAGCTTTCTTT	CASSFWGRETEAFF
TRBV11-2	TRBJ2-5	many	-	TGTGCCAGCAGCTTAGATGACGACCAAGAGACCCAGTACTTC	CASSLDDDQETQYF
TRBV4-2	TRBJ2-1	many	-	TGTGCCAGCAGCCAAGTTCGTCACAATGAGCAGTTCTTC	CASSQVRHNEQFF
TRBV6-2/TRBV6-3	TRBJ2-7	many	-	TGTGCCAGCAGTTACTCCCAGGCTTACGAGCAGTACTTC	CASSYSQAYEQYF
TRBV18	TRBJ2-7	-	TRBD1	TGTGCCAGCTCGCGACAGGGCAGTAGCACCTCCTACGAGCAGTACTTC	CASSRQGSSTSYEQYF
TRBV12-3/TRBV12-4	TRBJ2-1	many	-	TGTGCCAGCAGTGCCCTACTAGTTTTTATGTACAATGAGCAGTTCTTC	CASSALLVFMYNEQFF
TRBV20-1	TRBJ2-1	many	-	TGCAGTCCAATAGACCCTTCCCAACACAATGAGCAGTTCTTC	CSPIDPSQHNEQFF
TRBV20-1	TRBJ2-7	many	-	TGCAGTGCTAAGGGCTCCGACGGGAGGCAGTACTTC	CSAKGSDGRQYF
TRBV7-2	TRBJ1-1	many	-	TGTGCCAGCAGCTTAGGAGGGTTGGCCACTGAAGCTTTCTTT	CASSLGGLATEAFF
TRBV20-1	TRBJ2-3	many	TRBD2	TGCAGTGCTTCTCTAGCGGCTAGCACAGATACGCAGTATTTT	CSASLAASTDTQYF
TRBV29-1	TRBJ1-3	many	-	TGCAGCGTTGCAGGGTTTGAAAACACCATATATTTT	CSVAGFENTIYF
TRBV20-1	TRBJ2-6	many	TRBD1	TGCAGTGCGTGGGACAGAATGAGACCCAACGTCCTGACTTTC	CSAWDRMRPNVLTF
TRBV6-2/TRBV6-3	TRBJ1-1	-	TRBD1	TGTGCCAGCAGGAATCTACCCGGGACAGCTGAAGCTTTCTTT	CASRNLPGTAEAFF
TRBV7-2	TRBJ2-3	few	TRBD1	TGTGCCAGCAGCTTAGCGACAGGGGGAGGACGCACAGATACGCAGTATTTT	CASSLATGGGRTDTQYF